Below are 2 T cell receptor beta chains sequenced from a single sample in a study of CD8 T cells in Susac syndrome (dated by TCRdb to the late 2010s). Library preparation used the immunoSEQ multiplex PCR assay. RNA was extracted using the RNeasy kit, and roughly 0.5 to 1 microgram was reverse transcribed with random hexamers. The raw public data were reprocessed by TCRdb itself: fastp quality trimming at Q25, MiXCR clonotype calling, in-frame beta chains only. Rows merge per CDR3 protein into single entries with the most common DNA and genes. The sample records under 200,000 distinct CDR3 sequences, about 90% of which are singletons. 0.065% to 0.1% of the sample rests with the top ten. The specimen was CD4+ T cells from PBMCs. These receptors came from a human donor in good health.

This chain's CDR3 is CASSILAGAYNEQFF. Here the CDR3 DNA reads TGTGCCAGCAGTATTCTAGCGGGGGCTTACAATGAGCAGTTCTTC. The chain recombines TRBV12-3 or TRBV12-4 with TRBJ2-1; 10 bases are a match to TRBD2. The trim removed 5 bases at V and 4 bases at J, leaving 5 bases unmatched. The CDR3 extends over 15 amino acids.

The gene calls are TRBV5-1 and TRBJ2-3; D is unclear. This CDR3 contains 14 residues. Trimming cost V 0 bases and J 4 bases, with 9 bases left between them. Per the germline V gene, CDR1 is SGHRS and CDR2 is YFSETQ. CDR3 in DNA: TGCGCCAGCAGCTTGGTGCAGAGCGCAGATACGCAGTATTTT. It encodes CASSLVQSADTQYF.